This paragraph reports one TCR beta chain. Its specificity is unknown. The sample is drawn from a study of T cell responses to AZD1222 COVID-19 vaccine. The study, taken as a whole, reports: Spike was spanned by vaccine-associated CD4 TCRs, which were dominant at 160-218 and 743-854. White British donors predominated, females outnumbered males, and clonal diversity was possibly underestimated. Two doses of AZD1222 preceded a rise in Spike-specific TCR breadth and depth.

Trimming removed 3 bases from V and 6 bases from J, with 11 bases in between. This CDR3 is built from 14 residues. The germline gives CDR1 MRHNA, CDR2 SNTAGT. Clones were read by immunoSEQ multiplex PCR, and TCRdb kept only the in-frame ones, dropping some. The table lists about 120,000 clones, about 87% of them singletons, with less than 15% in the top ten. The receptor was derived from an adult in good health. V usage is TRBV6-4 and J usage is TRBJ2-2; D remains ambiguous. Source: peripheral blood, taken on day 0 of AZD1222 vaccination. The CDR3 region has the DNA TGTGCCAGCAGTGATGGCCCGGGTTCCGGGGAGCTGTTTTTT. Its translation: CASSDGPGSGELFF.